Listed below are T cell receptor beta chains from one sample, sequenced in a study of tissue T cells after allogeneic stem cell transplantation. TCRdb's copy holds only in-frame clones and misses some; the assay was immunoSEQ multiplex PCR. In the table there are around 6,600 clones, 55% to 75% of which are singletons. The source material was tissue from the stomach, sampled at autopsy. Every receptor here comes from a woman between 18 and 55 years old with breast cancer. Both conserved end residues are part of each CDR3. The D gene is left open where the match is weak. Where a row states a size, it is once, few, many or the class of an expanded clone; other rows omit it.

D gene	V gene	J gene	clone size	CDR3 protein	CDR3 DNA
.	TRBV11-3	TRBJ2-3	.	CASSLNPGQDTQYF	TGTGCCAGCAGCTTAAATCCCGGCCAAGATACGCAGTATTTT
TRBD1	TRBV7-3	TRBJ2-3	medium-sized	CASSLRQGADTQYF	TGTGCCAGCAGCTTAAGACAGGGAGCAGATACGCAGTATTTT
.	TRBV12-3/TRBV12-4	TRBJ2-1	.	CASSLRPNEQFF	TGTGCCAGCAGCCTTCGACCCAATGAGCAGTTCTTC
.	TRBV9	TRBJ2-3	.	CASSGSLPSTDTQYF	TGTGCCAGCAGCGGGAGCCTTCCTAGCACAGATACGCAGTATTTT
.	TRBV4-2	TRBJ2-1	.	CASSRRDGDYNEQFF	TGTGCCAGCAGCCGCCGGGACGGCGACTACAATGAGCAGTTCTTC
TRBD1	TRBV7-9	TRBJ1-1	.	CASSTYRGLSEAFF	TGTGCCAGCAGCACCTACAGGGGGTTATCTGAAGCTTTCTTT
.	TRBV19	TRBJ2-3	once	CASSKGESSSTDTQYF	TGTGCCAGTAGTAAGGGCGAATCCTCTAGCACAGATACGCAGTATTTT
.	TRBV6-4	TRBJ2-1	once	CASSLGPYNEQFF	TGTGCCAGTTCTTTGGGGCCCTACAATGAGCAGTTCTTC
.	TRBV30	TRBJ1-3	.	CAWSVSGGNTIYF	TGTGCCTGGAGTGTGTCTGGGGGAAACACCATATATTTT
TRBD1	TRBV12-3/TRBV12-4	TRBJ1-1	.	CASSRGAEAFF	TGTGCCAGCAGCAGGGGGGCTGAAGCTTTCTTT
.	TRBV9	TRBJ2-3	.	CASSVDGGVTDTQYF	TGTGCCAGCAGCGTAGACGGCGGGGTCACAGATACGCAGTATTTT
.	TRBV19	TRBJ1-2	few	CASSIRSYGYTF	TGTGCCAGTAGTATCCGGAGCTATGGCTACACCTTC
.	TRBV5-1	TRBJ1-2	.	CASSSSGGTNYGYTF	TGCGCCAGCAGCTCCTCGGGGGGCACTAACTATGGCTACACCTTC
.	TRBV5-1	TRBJ1-6	few	CASSLTDGRNSPLHF	TGCGCCAGCAGCCTAACAGACGGAAGAAATTCACCCCTCCACTTT
.	TRBV12-1	TRBJ1-3	.	CASRTGTSGNTIYF	TGTGCCAGCAGAACAGGTACCTCTGGAAACACCATATATTTT
.	TRBV2	TRBJ1-2	large	CASLVGEVGNYGYTF	TGTGCCAGCCTCGTCGGGGAGGTCGGGAACTATGGCTACACCTTC
.	TRBV9	TRBJ2-2	few	CASSVSGAGELFF	TGTGCCAGCAGCGTGTCGGGCGCCGGGGAGCTGTTTTTT